This T cell receptor beta chain came from a study of blood T cell repertoires in COVID-19. Trimming took 4 bases from V and 7 from J, leaving 16 bases between them. This CDR3 is 14 amino acids long. The germline V gene encodes CDR1 SNHLY and CDR2 FYNNEI. TCRdb's table, derived via immunoSEQ multiplex PCR, lists solely in-frame clones and lacks some. The profile shows roughly 250,000 clones, around 87% of them singletons. This chain links TRBV2 with TRBJ1-2; TRBD1 is a possible D gene (5 bases). The TCR comes from a woman aged 18-30 years who had recovered from COVID-19. The sequenced material came from PBMCs or T cells enriched from blood (not recorded which). This CDR3 reads CASSGFLQGPGYTF. DNA for the CDR3: TGTGCCAGCAGTGGGTTCCTTCAGGGTCCTGGCTACACCTTC.